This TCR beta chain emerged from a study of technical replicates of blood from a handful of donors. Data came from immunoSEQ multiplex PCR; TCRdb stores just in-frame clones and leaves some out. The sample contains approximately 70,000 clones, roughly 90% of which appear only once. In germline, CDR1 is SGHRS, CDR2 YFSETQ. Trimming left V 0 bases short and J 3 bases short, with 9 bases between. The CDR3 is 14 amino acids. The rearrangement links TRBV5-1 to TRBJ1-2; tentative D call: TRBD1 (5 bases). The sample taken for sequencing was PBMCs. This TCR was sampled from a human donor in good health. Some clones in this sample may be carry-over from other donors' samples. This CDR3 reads CASSLEEGDYGYTF. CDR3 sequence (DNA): TGCGCCAGCAGCTTGGAGGAAGGGGACTATGGCTACACCTTC.